This T cell receptor beta chain was identified during a study of T cells in tuberculosis. Study summary: In South Africa, adults with active tuberculosis were compared with IGRA-negative and latently infected IGRA-positive adolescents. Broader study findings: Using the GMM-specific repertoire gave about 85% accuracy versus roughly 70% with motifs.

At study entry, adolescents had tuberculin skin tests and IGRA screening. Each clinical donor contributed on average roughly 90,000 T cells from unsorted cryopreserved PBMC. TCRdb keeps only in-frame clones here, not all; method: immunoSEQ multiplex PCR. The sample lists fewer than 30,000 clones, over 90% occurring once. V lost 0 bases and J 0 bases, leaving 16 bases between the germline ends. In germline, CDR1 is SGHKS, CDR2 YYEKEE (reference sequence). The CDR3 is 18 amino acids. This clone was seen only a few times. The antigen is undetermined. The sequence was obtained from a donor between 10 and 35 years old with latent tuberculosis or without tuberculosis infection. Sequenced material: PBMCs. The chain employs TRBV5-5 and TRBJ2-1; possible D gene TRBD1, 6 bases. CDR3 sequence: CASSLGFKTGDSYNEQFF. The CDR3 nucleotides read TGTGCCAGCAGCTTGGGCTTCAAGACAGGAGACTCCTACAATGAGCAGTTCTTC.